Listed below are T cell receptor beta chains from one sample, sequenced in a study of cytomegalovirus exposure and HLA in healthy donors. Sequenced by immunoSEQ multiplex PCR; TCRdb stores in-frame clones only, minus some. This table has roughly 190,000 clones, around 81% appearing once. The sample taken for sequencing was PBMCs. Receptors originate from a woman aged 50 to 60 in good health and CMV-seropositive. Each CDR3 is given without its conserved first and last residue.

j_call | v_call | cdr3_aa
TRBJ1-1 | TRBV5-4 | ASSRGLRTGGNTEAF
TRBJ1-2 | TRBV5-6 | ASSTGFYGYT
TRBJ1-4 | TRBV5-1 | ATRPGGALNEKLF
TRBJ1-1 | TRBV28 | ASSFPAGPEAF
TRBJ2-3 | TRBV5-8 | ASSSRHLTAVAQY
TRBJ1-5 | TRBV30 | AWSRGRGTGEQPQH
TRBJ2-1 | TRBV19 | ASTSPRTGHYEQF
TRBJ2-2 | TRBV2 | ASGGQGITGELF
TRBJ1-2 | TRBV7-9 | ASSPWTGNLGYT
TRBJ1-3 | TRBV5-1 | ASSLATGGDTIY
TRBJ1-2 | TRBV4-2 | ASSPLQGDYGYT
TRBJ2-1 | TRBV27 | ASSLRGTLYNEQF
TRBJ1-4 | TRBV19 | ASSVTPEKLF
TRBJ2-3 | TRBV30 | AWSLSTDTQY
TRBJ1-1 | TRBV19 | ASSSTVNTEAF
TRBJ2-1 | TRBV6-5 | ASRNLAGGYNEQF
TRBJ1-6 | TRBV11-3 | ASSRDSQSPLH
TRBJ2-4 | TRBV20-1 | SRDRGNIQY
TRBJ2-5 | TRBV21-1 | ASSARDRGSRARQETQY